The 2 T cell receptor beta chains below come from one sample, sequenced in a study of shared clonotypes between healthy human individuals. Assay: immunoSEQ multiplex PCR; the TCRdb copy retains only in-frame clones and omits some. This repertoire shows fewer than 850,000 clones, roughly 87% found once; its top ten account for about 34%. Sequencing was performed on memory CD8+ T cells from PBMCs. Subset denoted: CD45RO+ cells pooled with CCR7-negative TemRA cells. The receptors come from a man in his late teens or twenties in good health. Some clones in this sample may be carry-over from other donors' samples.

This rearrangement joins TRBV7-8 to TRBJ2-5; 7 bases line up with TRBD2. V was pared by 5 bases and J by 4 bases, with 13 bases of the junction left unmatched. The CDR3 consists of 16 residues. Germline values: CDR1 SGHVS, CDR2 FQNEAQ. CDR3 DNA: TGTGCCAGCAGCCCCCCAATCGCGGGAGTAGGAGAGACCCAGTACTTC. Translated, it gives CASSPPIAGVGETQYF.

The chain combines TRBV27 with TRBJ2-7; D ambiguous. CDR3 length: 14 residues. V lost 0 bases and J 2 bases, leaving 8 bases between the germline ends. Germline V gives CDR1 MNHEY, CDR2 SMNVEV (reference sequence). CDR3 sequence: CASSLSRRTYEQYF. CDR3 sequence (DNA): TGTGCCAGCAGTTTATCTCGGCGGACCTACGAGCAGTACTTC.